This T cell receptor (beta chain) was found in a study of blood T cell repertoires in COVID-19. Trimming took 4 bases from V and 8 from J; bases not matched to a gene: 6. The CDR3 sequence is 14 residues long. The germline CDR1 and CDR2 sequences are MDHEN and SYDVKM. Enrolled through a virtual design, the participants were between about 18 and 100 years of age and came from about two dozen US areas. Participants were placed into cohorts based on the clinical history they reported. Profiled with immunoSEQ multiplex PCR; TCRdb holds only in-frame clones, not every one. Of some 300,000 clones detected, about 90% appear once; the ten largest clones hold under 1.3%.

The receptor's source is a woman aged 30 to 39 who had recovered from COVID-19. J is TRBJ1-4 and V is TRBV28, with 8 bases that match TRBD1. Input material: PBMCs or T cells enriched from blood (not recorded which). The CDR3 sequence is CASSSDRGSEKLFF. CDR3 nucleotides: TGTGCCAGCAGTTCTGACAGGGGAAGCGAAAAACTGTTTTTT.